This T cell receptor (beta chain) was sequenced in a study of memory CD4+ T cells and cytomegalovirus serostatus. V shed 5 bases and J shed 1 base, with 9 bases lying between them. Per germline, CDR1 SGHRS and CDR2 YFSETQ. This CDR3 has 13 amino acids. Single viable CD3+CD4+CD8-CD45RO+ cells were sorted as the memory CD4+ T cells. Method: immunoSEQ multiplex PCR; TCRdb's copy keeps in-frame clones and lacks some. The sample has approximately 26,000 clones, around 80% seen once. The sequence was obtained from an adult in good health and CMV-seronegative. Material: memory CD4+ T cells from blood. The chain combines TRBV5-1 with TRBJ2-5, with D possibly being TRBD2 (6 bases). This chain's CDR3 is CASRSGPQETQYF. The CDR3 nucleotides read TGCGCCAGCAGAAGCGGGCCCCAAGAGACCCAGTACTTC.